This TCR beta chain was profiled in a study of identical twins. Study conclusions and caveats: Interpretation of the results relied on cross-sectional statistical analysis and not on following the same donors. Diverse VJ usage suggested most zero-insertion clonotypes were not invariant T cells.

From the 5' RACE reads, TCRdb called clonotypes with MiXCR, one entry per CDR3 protein. In the table there are 500,000 to 550,000 distinct CDR3 sequences, around 20% of which are singletons. This clonotype has just a few counts. Its antigen remains unknown. These data were also filed under a second study, of T cells expressing NK-cell markers.

Sequencing was carried out using CD4+ T cells sorted from blood. This clonotype originated in a woman between 18 and 29 years old in good health.

In DNA, the CDR3 is TGTGCCAGCAGCCCTACGCGGAATAATGAAAAACTGTTTTTT. This codes for CASSPTRNNEKLFF. The J gene is TRBJ1-4, the V gene TRBV7-2; D is ambiguous. Trimming removed 5 bases at V and 4 bases at J, with 11 bases between. Germline CDR1 is SGHTA and CDR2 is FQGNSA. CDR3 length: 14 residues.